What follows describes a single T cell receptor beta chain. The data were obtained in a study of lymphopenia after photon versus proton radiotherapy. Germline loops: CDR1 SEHNR, CDR2 FQNEAQ (reference sequence). V was clipped by 1 base and J by 3 bases, with 10 bases between them. CDR3 size: 14 residues. Profiling relied on immunoSEQ multiplex PCR, and the TCRdb table lists in-frame clones only, not all of them. This sample has 150,000 to 200,000 clones, with roughly nine tenths found just once. The sequence came from a man in his forties or fifties with gastric cancer. The sequences come from peripheral blood, collected from a patient treated with photon-based radiotherapy. The genes are TRBV7-9 and TRBJ2-7, with D possibly being TRBD1 (5 bases). The CDR3 DNA follows: TGTGCCAGCAGCTTAGAGTTCCAGGGCTACGAGCAGTACTTC. This encodes CASSLEFQGYEQYF. Filled out from reference TRBV7-9 and TRBJ2-7, the complete variable domain reads DTGVSQNPRHKITKRGQNVTFRCDPISEHNRLYWYRQTLGQGPEFLTYFQNEAQLEKSRLLSDRFSAERPKGSFSTLEIQRTEQGDSAMYLCASSLEFQGYEQYFGPGTRLTVT.